This passage covers 9 T cell receptor beta chains from one sample sequenced in a study of blood T cell repertoires in COVID-19 (dated by TCRdb to the early 2020s). The library was generated by the immunoSEQ multiplex PCR assay. TCRdb took this table from immuneACCESS and kept in-frame rearrangements with V and J called. Such tables lack part of the clones; where checked against another copy, unresolved V genes explain under half of the gap, and the rest is unexplained. Here the sample has about 66,000 clones; 91% occur a single time. Less than 8% of the sample is in the top ten clones. Sequencing was carried out using peripheral blood. Every receptor here comes from a human donor in a cohort sampled during active COVID-19.

The V call is TRBV27, the J call TRBJ2-4, with TRBD1 matching 9 bases. The V segment lost 5 bases and the J segment 7 bases; nucleotides outside the gene matches: 12. The V gene's germline CDR1 is MNHEY and CDR2 SMNVEV (reference sequence). The CDR3 contains 16 residues. The CDR3 sequence: CASSRRTGEIKNIQYF. CDR3 in DNA: TGTGCCAGCAGTAGACGGACAGGGGAGATCAAGAACATTCAGTACTTC.

This sequence joins TRBV7-2 and TRBJ1-5, with D possibly matching TRBD1 (5 bases). This CDR3 is 16 amino acids long. Deletions cut 5 bases from V and 5 bases from J, with 19 bases between. Germline values: CDR1 SGHTA, CDR2 FQGNSA. The CDR3 region has the DNA TGTGCCAGCAGCCCCGGGGGGGGGACTCCCGATCAGCCCCAGCATTTT. Translation: CASSPGGGTPDQPQHF. Full variable domain (missing parts from reference TRBV7-2 and TRBJ1-5): GAGVSQSPSNKVTEKGKDVELRCDPISGHTALYWYRQSLGQGLEFLIYFQGNSAPDKSGLPSDRFSAERTGGSVSTLTIQRTQQEDSAVYLCASSPGGGTPDQPQHFGDGTRLSIL.

V is TRBV11-2 and J is TRBJ1-2; maybe TRBD1 (5 bases). Germline V lookup: CDR1 SGHAT, CDR2 FQNNGV. The CDR3 sequence is 13 residues long. Trimming shortened V by 5 bases and J by 3 bases, and 10 bases separated the two germline ends. CDR3 sequence (DNA): TGTGCCAGCAGCCGAGGGGAGGACTATGGCTACACCTTC. Translated: CASSRGEDYGYTF.

The chain uses TRBV11-2 and TRBJ1-3; D call uncertain. Germline loops: CDR1 SGHAT, CDR2 FQNNGV. Deletions cut 0 bases from V and 0 bases from J, with 9 bases between. The CDR3 runs to 16 residues. The CDR3 loop is CASSLDRQVSGNTIYF. Written as DNA, the CDR3 is TGTGCCAGCAGCTTAGATCGCCAGGTCTCTGGAAACACCATATATTTT. Based on the CDR3 plus reference TRBV11-2 and TRBJ1-3, the full variable domain is EAGVAQSPRYKIIEKRQSVAFWCNPISGHATLYWYQQILGQGPKLLIQFQNNGVVDDSQLPKDRFSAERLKGVDSTLKIQPAKLEDSAVYLCASSLDRQVSGNTIYFGEGSWLTVV.

The chain joins TRBV5-4 to TRBJ2-5; unclear D gene. The germline V gene has CDR1 SGHNT and CDR2 YYREEE (reference sequence). This CDR3 comprises 14 residues. The V gene lost 4 bases and the J gene lost 5 bases, with 15 bases spanning the gap. Here the CDR3 reads CASSPPPPRETQYF. The CDR3 region has the DNA TGTGCCAGCAGCCCACCCCCCCCTAGGGAGACCCAGTACTTC.

V gene TRBV10-1 combines with J gene TRBJ2-1, with 10 positions matching TRBD2. The J segment lost 7 bases and the V segment lost 3 bases, leaving 12 bases of the junction unmatched. This CDR3 region has 17 residues. Germline V gene sequence: CDR1 WNHNN, CDR2 SYGVQD (reference sequence). The CDR3 reads CASSDHRGRAGGNEQFF. The CDR3 nucleotides are TGCGCCAGCAGTGACCACCGGGGGCGAGCGGGGGGGAATGAGCAGTTCTTC.

The chain is built from TRBV6-2 or TRBV6-3 and TRBJ2-3; 12 bases line up with TRBD2. The ends lost 4 bases at V and 1 base at J; junction bases unmatched: 12. This CDR3 has 19 amino acids. Looked up from germline, CDR1 is MNHEY and CDR2 is SVGEGT. The CDR3 DNA is TGTGCCAGCAGTTTCACTCTAGCGGGGGGGCAGACGGGCACAGATACGCAGTATTTT. This codes for CASSFTLAGGQTGTDTQYF.

This clone was seen once. V gene TRBV5-1 combines with J gene TRBJ2-1; 13 nucleotides align to TRBD2. There are 17 residues in the CDR3. Losses at the gene ends were 2 bases for V and 6 bases for J; bases not matched to a gene: 8. Germline values: CDR1 SGHRS, CDR2 YFSETQ. DNA of the CDR3: TGCGCCAGCAGCTTATTCGAAAGGACTAGCGGGAGCAATGAGCAGTTCTTC. Translated: CASSLFERTSGSNEQFF.

This rearrangement joins TRBV28 to TRBJ1-2, with D hard to call. The germline gives CDR1 MDHEN, CDR2 SYDVKM. V was clipped by 8 bases and J by 4 bases, with 11 bases between them. CDR3 size: 12 residues. CDR3 nucleotide sequence: TGTGCCAGCCTGAAGGAGCTCTATGGCTACACCTTC. Encoded protein: CASLKELYGYTF.